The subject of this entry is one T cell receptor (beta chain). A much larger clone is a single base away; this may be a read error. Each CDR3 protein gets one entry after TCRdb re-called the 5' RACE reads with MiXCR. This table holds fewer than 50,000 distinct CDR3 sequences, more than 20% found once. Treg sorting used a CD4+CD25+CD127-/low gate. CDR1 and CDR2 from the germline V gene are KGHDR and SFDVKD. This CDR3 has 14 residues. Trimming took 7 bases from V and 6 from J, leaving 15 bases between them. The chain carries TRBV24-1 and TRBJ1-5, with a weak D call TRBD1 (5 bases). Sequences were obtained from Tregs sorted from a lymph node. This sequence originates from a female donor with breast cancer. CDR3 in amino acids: CATSGAGITQPQHF. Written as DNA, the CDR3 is TGTGCCACCAGCGGGGCAGGGATCACTCAGCCCCAGCATTTT.